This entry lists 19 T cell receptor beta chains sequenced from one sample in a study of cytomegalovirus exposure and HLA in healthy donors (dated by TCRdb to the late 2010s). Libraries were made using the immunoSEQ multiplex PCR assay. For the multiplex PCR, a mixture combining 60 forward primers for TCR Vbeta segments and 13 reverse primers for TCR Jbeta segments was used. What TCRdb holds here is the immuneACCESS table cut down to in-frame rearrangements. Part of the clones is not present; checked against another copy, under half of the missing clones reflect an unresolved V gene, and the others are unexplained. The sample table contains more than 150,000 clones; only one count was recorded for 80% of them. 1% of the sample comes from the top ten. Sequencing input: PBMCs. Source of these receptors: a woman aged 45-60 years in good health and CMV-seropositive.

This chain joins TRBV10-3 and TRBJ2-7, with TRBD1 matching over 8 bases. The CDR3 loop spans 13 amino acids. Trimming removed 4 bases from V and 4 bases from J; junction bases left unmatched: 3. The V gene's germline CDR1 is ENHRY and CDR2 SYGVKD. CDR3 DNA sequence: TGTGCCATCAGTGGGACAGGGACTTACGAGCAGTACTTC. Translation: CAISGTGTYEQYF.

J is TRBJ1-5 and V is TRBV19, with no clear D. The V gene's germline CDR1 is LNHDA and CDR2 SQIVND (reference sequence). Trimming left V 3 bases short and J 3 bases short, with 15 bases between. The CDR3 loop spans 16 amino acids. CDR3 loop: CASSIEGGQANQPQHF. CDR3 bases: TGTGCCAGTAGTATCGAAGGAGGGCAGGCCAATCAGCCCCAGCATTTT.

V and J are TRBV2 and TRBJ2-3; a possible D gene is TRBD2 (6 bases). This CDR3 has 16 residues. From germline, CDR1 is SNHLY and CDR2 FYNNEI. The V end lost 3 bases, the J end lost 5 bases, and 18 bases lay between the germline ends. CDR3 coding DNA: TGTGCCAGCAGTGACGCTGATGGGACCGGGGGAGATACGCAGTATTTT. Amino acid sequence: CASSDADGTGGDTQYF.

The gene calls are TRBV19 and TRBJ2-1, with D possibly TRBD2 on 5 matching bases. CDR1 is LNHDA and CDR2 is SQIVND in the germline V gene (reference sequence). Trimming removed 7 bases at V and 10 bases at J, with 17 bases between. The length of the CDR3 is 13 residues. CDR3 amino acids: CASTGRSSGEQFF. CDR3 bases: TGTGCCAGTACCGGCAGATCCTCGGGGGAGCAGTTCTTC.

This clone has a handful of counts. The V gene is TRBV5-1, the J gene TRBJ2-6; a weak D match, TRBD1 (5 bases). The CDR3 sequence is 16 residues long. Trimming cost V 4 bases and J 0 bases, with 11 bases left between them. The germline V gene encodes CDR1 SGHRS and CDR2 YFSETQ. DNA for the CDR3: TGCGCCAGCAGCCCTAGACAGAGCTCTGGGGCCAACGTCCTGACTTTC. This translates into CASSPRQSSGANVLTF.

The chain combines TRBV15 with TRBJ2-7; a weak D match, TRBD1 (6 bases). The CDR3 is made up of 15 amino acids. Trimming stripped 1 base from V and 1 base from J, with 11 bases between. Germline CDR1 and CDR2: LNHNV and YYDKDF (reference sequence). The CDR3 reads CATSRGDQGSYEQYF. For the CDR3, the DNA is TGTGCCACCAGCAGAGGGGATCAGGGGTCCTACGAGCAGTACTTC.

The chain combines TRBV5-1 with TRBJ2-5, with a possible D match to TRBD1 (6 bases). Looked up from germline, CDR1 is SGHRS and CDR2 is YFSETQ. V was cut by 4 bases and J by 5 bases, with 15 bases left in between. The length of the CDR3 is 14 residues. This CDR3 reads CASSPGQGPETQYF. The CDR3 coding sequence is TGCGCCAGCAGCCCCGGTCAGGGGCCGGAGACCCAGTACTTC.

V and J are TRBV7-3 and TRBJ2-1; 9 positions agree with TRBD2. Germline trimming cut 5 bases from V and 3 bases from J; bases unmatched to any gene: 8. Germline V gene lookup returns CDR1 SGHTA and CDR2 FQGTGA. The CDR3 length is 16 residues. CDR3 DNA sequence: TGTGCCAGCAGCGCAGTTAGCGGGGGCCTCTACAATGAGCAGTTCTTC. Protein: CASSAVSGGLYNEQFF.

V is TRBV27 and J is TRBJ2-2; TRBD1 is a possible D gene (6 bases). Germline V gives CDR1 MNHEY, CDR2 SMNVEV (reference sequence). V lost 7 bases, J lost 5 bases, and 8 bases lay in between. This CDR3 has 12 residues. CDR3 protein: CASMRGTGELFF. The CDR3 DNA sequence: TGTGCCAGCATGAGGGGGACCGGGGAGCTGTTTTTT.

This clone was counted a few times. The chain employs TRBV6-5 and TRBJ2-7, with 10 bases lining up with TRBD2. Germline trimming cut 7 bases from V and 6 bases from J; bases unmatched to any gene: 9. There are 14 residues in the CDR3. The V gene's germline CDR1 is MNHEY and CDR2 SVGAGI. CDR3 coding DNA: TGTGCCAGCACCCAACTAGCGGGGCGATTCGAGCAGTACTTC. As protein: CASTQLAGRFEQYF.

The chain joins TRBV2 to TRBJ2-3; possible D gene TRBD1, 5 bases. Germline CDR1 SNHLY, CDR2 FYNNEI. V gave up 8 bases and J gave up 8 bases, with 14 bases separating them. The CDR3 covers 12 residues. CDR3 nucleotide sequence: TGTGCCAGCGGTAGGGGCCAGGCTACGCAGTATTTT. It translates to CASGRGQATQYF.

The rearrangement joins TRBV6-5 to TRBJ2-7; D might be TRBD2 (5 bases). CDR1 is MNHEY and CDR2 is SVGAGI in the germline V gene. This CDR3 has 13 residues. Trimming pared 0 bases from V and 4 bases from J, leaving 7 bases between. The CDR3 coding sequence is TGTGCCAGCAGTTACTCTGCGGGTTACGAGCAGTACTTC. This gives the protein CASSYSAGYEQYF.

DNA for the CDR3: TGTGCCAGCAGCCCCGACAGTGCCCACTCTGGAAACACCATATATTTT. Protein sequence: CASSPDSAHSGNTIYF. The chain carries TRBV4-2 and TRBJ1-3; TRBD1 might be the D (5 bases). Germline V lookup: CDR1 LGHNA, CDR2 YNFKEQ. There are 16 residues in the CDR3. V lost 4 bases and J 0 bases, leaving 13 bases between the germline ends.

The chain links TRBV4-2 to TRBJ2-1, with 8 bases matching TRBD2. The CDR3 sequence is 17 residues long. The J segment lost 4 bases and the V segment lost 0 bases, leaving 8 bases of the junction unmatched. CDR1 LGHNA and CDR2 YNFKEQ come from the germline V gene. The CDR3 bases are TGTGCCAGCAGCCAAGAATCCGGGGGGGGCGGGTACAATGAGCAGTTCTTC. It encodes CASSQESGGGGYNEQFF.

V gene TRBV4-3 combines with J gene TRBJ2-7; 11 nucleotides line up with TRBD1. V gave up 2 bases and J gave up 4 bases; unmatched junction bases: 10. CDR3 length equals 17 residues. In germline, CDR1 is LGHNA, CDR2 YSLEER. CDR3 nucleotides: TGCGCCAGCAGCCAAAATTCCGGGACAGGGGGTTATTACGAGCAGTACTTC. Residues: CASSQNSGTGGYYEQYF.

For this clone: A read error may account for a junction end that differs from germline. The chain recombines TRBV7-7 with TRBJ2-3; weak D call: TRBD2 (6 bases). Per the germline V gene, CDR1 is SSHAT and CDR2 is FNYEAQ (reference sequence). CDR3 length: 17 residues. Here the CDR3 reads CASSQFPGVSYTDTQYF. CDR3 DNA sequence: TGTGCTAGCAGCCAATTTCCGGGAGTGAGCTACACAGATACGCAGTATTTT.

CDR3 loop: CASSLAPQGNQPQHF. For the CDR3, the DNA is TGTGCCAGCAGCTTGGCTCCCCAGGGCAATCAGCCCCAGCATTTT. J is TRBJ1-5 and V is TRBV5-6; D is unclear. This CDR3 contains 15 residues. The V gene lost 0 bases and the J gene lost 2 bases, with 9 bases spanning the gap. Germline V gene sequence: CDR1 SGHDT, CDR2 YYEEEE.

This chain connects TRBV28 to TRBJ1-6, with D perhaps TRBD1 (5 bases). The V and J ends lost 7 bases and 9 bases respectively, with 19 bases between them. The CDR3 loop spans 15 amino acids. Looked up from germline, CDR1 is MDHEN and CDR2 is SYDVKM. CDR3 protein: CASTPYLGPGSPLHF. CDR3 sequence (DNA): TGTGCCAGCACCCCCTATTTGGGGCCAGGTTCACCCCTCCACTTT.

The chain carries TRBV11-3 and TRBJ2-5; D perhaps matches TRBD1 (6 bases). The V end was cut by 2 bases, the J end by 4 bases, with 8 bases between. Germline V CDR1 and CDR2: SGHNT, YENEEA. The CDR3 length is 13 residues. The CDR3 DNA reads TGTGCCAGCAGCTTATCAGGGGTAGAGACCCAGTACTTC. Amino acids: CASSLSGVETQYF.